The 5 T cell receptor beta chains below all came from one sample that was sequenced in a study of graft-versus-host responses after intestinal transplantation (dated by TCRdb to about 2021). No antigen has been identified for these receptors. To prepare the library, the immunoSEQ multiplex PCR assay was applied. TCRdb mirrors the immuneACCESS table, restricted to in-frame sequences. Some clones are absent from its copies; in checked studies, under half trace to an unresolved V gene, and the reason for the others is unknown. This sample holds roughly 100,000 clones; about 90% were observed only once. Together, the top ten hold approximately 1% of the sample. The time point label, as the study defines it: cells obtained before transplantation from donor or recipient. This specimen was unstimulated CD4+ T cells sorted from spleen or lymph node cells, taken before intestinal transplant. The receptors derive from a human donor who received an intestinal transplant.

This clone appeared a single time. This specimen includes other DNA sequences encoding the same CDR3. The chain links TRBV2 to TRBJ1-1, with TRBD1 matching over 11 bases. Germline trimming cut 5 bases from V and 6 bases from J; bases unmatched to any gene: 17. CDR3 length equals 18 residues. CDR1 SNHLY and CDR2 FYNNEI come from the germline V gene. The CDR3 loop is CASSLERAGTGGFAEAFF. Here the CDR3 DNA reads TGTGCCAGCAGTCTGGAAAGAGCCGGGACAGGGGGTTTCGCTGAAGCTTTCTTT.

The chain uses TRBV18 and TRBJ2-3, with a tentative D call TRBD1 (6 bases). Germline V gene data show CDR1 as KGHSH and CDR2 as LQKENI. V lost 3 bases and J 2 bases, leaving 6 bases between the germline ends. The CDR3 consists of 13 residues. The chain's CDR3 is CASSPGHTDTQYF. The CDR3 region has the DNA TGTGCCAGCTCACCGGGACACACAGATACGCAGTATTTT. Based on the CDR3 plus reference TRBV18 and TRBJ2-3, the full variable domain is NAGVMQNPRHLVRRRGQEARLRCSPMKGHSHVYWYRQLPEEGLKFMVYLQKENIIDESGMPKERFSAEFPKEGPSILRIQQVVRGDSAAYFCASSPGHTDTQYFGPGTRLTVL.

This rearrangement joins TRBV11-1 to TRBJ2-2; 7 bases map to TRBD1. Germline CDR1 is SGHAT and CDR2 is FQDESV (reference sequence). The CDR3 has 18 residues. J was trimmed by 3 bases and V by 0 bases; bases with no gene match: 10. This CDR3 is CASSLALRGGWHTGELFF. The DNA of the CDR3 is TGTGCCAGCAGCTTAGCGCTGAGAGGGGGCTGGCACACCGGGGAGCTGTTTTTT.

This clone was detected only once. The V gene is TRBV6-5, the J gene TRBJ1-1; D is ambiguous. The germline CDR1 and CDR2 sequences are MNHEY and SVGAGI. The ends were cut back, 0 bases at V and 4 bases at J, with 12 bases in the middle. The CDR3 loop spans 15 amino acids. Here the CDR3 reads CASSYSAGSGTEAFF. The CDR3 bases are TGTGCCAGCAGTTACTCTGCGGGTAGCGGCACTGAAGCTTTCTTT.

The CDR3 DNA reads as TGTGCCAGCAGCGTAATCGGACAAAGGGGCAATGAGCAGTTCTTC. Residues: CASSVIGQRGNEQFF. The chain joins TRBV9 to TRBJ2-1; possible D gene TRBD1, 5 bases. The CDR3 covers 15 residues. Trimming pared 1 base from V and 6 bases from J, leaving 14 bases between. From germline, CDR1 is SGDLS and CDR2 YYNGEE.